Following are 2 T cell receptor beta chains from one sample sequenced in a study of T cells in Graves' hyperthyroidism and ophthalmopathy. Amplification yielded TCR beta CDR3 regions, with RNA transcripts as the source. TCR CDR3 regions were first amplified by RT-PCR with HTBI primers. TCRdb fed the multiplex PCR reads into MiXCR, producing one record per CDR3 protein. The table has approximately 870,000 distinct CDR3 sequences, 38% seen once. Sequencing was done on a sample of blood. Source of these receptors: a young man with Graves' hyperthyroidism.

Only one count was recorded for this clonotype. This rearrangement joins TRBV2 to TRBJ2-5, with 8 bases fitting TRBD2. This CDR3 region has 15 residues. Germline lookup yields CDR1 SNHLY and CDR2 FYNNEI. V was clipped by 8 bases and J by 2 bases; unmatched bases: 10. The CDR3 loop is CASVVRGGRQETQYF. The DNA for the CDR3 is TGTGCCAGCGTTGTGCGTGGCGGGAGGCAAGAGACCCAGTACTTC.

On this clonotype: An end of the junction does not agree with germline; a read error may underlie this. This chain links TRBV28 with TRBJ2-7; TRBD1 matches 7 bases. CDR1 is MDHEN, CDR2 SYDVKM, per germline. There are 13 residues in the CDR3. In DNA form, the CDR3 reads TGTGCCAGCAGTCCAGGACAGGCCTACCAGCAGTACTTC. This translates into CASSPGQAYQQYF. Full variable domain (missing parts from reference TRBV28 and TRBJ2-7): DVKVTQSSRYLVKRTGEKVFLECVQDMDHENMFWYRQDPGLGLRLIYFSYDVKMKEKGDIPEGYSVSREKKERFSLILESASTNQTSMYLCASSPGQAYQQYFGPGTRLTVT.